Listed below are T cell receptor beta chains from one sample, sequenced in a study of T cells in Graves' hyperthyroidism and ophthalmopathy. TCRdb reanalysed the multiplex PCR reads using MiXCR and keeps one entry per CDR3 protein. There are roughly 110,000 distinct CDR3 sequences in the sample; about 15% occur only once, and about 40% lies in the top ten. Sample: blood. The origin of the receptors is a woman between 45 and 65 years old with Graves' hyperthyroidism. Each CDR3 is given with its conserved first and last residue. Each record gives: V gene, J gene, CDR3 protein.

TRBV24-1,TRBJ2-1,CATSDSQHTSGRVYEQFF
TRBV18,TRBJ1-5,CASSQKQSLNQPQHF
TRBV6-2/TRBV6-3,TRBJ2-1,CASSSNRDWRRGGNNEQFF
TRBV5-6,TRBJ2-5,CASSRRAGETQYF
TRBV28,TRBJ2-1,CASPPPAGVSYNEQFF
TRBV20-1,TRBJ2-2,CSAEGGLNTGELFF
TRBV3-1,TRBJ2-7,CASSAGQGNEQYF
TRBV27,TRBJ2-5,CASSLWGQGVETQYF
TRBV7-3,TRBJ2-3,CASSLMGTDTQYF
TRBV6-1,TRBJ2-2,CASSDRNTGELFF
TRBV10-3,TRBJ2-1,CAISDRNLGGNNEQFF
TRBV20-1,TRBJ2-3,CSASEREGFTDTQYF
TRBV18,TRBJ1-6,CASSPQAGAPLHF
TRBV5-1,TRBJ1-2,CASSSPGQLNYGYTF
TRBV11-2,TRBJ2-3,CASSLVIRSVNTQYF
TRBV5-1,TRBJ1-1,CASRAGGANTEAFF
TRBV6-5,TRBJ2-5,CASSLDRGHETQYF
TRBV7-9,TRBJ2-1,CASSRLRGVTYNEQFF
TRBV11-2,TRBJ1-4,CASSLVGGKLFF
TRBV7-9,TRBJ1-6,CASSPLQGGGISPLHF
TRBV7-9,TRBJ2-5,CASSLAASGREETQYF
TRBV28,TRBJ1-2,CASSSHRDRAMKSYGYTF
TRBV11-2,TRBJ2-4,CASSPGEGNIQYF
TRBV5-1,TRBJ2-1,CASSSRGTRDDNEQFF
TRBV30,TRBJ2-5,CAWNAGVEETQYF
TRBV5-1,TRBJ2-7,CASSLWASGVVVGQYF
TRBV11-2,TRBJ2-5,CASSPGRMEETQYF
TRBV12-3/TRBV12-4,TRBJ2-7,CASSLAPVSYEQYF
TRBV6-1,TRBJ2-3,CAGRDWGTDTQYF
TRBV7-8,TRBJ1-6,CASSRGAANSPLHF
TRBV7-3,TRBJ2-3,CASSLGDSITDTQYF
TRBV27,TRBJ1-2,CASSSGQGIGYTF
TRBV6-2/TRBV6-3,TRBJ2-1,CASRPGTSLNEQFF
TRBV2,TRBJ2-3,CASRRSTGNLADTQYF
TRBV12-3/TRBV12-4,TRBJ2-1,CASSLGLAGVRNEQFF
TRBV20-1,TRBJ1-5,CSAISSARNQPQHF
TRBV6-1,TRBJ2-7,CATRVGTSYEQYF
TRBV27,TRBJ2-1,CASSPMGLPLYNEQFF
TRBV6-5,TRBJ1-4,CASSYSPGLDTGNEKLFF
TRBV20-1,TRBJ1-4,CSALRTGGDEKLFF
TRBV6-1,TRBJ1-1,CASSGMGQLNTEAFF
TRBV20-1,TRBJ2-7,CSATTSGTYEQYF
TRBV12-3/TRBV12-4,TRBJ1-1,CASSRGLNTEAFF
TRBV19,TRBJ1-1,CASSTATGAEAFF
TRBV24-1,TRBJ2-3,CATSDFTSGNTDTQYF
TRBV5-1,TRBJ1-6,CASSLPTGRSPLHF
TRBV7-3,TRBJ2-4,CASSATGGADIQYF
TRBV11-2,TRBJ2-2,CASSPGWGNTGELFF
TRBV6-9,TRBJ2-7,CASSFWDGGFYEQYF
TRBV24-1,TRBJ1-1,CATSGGNTEAFF
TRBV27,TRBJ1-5,CASSLGQVNQPQHF
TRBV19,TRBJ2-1,CASSNIRDRGRNEQFF
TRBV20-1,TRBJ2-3,CSAGLRLAGTDTQYF
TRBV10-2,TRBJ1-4,CASSESTVNEKLFF
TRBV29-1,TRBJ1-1,CSVGTANTEAFF